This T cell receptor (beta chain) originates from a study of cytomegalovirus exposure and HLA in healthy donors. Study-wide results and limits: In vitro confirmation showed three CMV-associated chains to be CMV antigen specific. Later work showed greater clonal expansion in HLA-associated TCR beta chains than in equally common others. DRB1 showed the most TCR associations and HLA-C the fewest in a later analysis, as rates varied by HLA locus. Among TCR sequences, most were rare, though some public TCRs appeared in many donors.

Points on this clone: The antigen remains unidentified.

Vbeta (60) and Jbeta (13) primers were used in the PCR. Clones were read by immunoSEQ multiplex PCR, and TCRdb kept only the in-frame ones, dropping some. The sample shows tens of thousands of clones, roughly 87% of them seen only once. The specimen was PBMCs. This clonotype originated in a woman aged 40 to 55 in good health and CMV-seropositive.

In DNA, the CDR3 is TGTGCCAGCAGCTTAGGGGGGGTCACAGATACGCAGTATTTT. Translating it yields CASSLGGVTDTQYF. The chain has TRBV7-2 and TRBJ2-3, with D perhaps matching TRBD2 (6 bases). Germline V gives CDR1 SGHTA, CDR2 FQGNSA. The length of the CDR3 is 14 residues. With 1 base removed from V and 2 bases from J, the gap between germline ends came to 7 bases.